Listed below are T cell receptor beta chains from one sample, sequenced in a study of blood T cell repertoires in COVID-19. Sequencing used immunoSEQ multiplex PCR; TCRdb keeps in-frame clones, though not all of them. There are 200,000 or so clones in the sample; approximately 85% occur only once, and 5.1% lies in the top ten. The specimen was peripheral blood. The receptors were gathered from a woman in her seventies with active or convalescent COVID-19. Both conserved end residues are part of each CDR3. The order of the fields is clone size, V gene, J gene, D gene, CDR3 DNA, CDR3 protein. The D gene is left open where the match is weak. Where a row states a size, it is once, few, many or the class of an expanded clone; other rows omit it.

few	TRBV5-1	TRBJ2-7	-	TGCGCCAGCAGCTTGGCCAGAGGGAGAGAGAACGAGCAGTACTTC	CASSLARGRENEQYF
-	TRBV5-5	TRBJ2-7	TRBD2	TGTGCCAGCAGCTTGTATAGCGGGAGACGCAACGAGCAGTACTTC	CASSLYSGRRNEQYF
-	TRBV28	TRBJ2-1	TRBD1	TGTGCCAGCAGCTATATGGGGACAGGGTCCTACAATGAGCAGTTCTTC	CASSYMGTGSYNEQFF
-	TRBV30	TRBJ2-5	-	TGTGCCTGGAGACGGGTTGAGACCCAGTACTTC	CAWRRVETQYF
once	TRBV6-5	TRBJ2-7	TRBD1	TGTGCCAGCAGTAGGACAGGGACGAACTACGAGCAGTACTTC	CASSRTGTNYEQYF
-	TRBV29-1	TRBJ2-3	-	TGCAGCGTTGAAACGACACACACAGATACGCAGTATTTT	CSVETTHTDTQYF
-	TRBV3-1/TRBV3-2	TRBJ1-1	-	TGTGCCAGCAGGTCGGGCACTGAAGCTTTCTTT	CASRSGTEAFF
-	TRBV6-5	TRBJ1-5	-	TGTGCCAGCAGTCCTAACAGGGAGCAGCCCCAGCATTTT	CASSPNREQPQHF
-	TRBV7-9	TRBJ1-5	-	TGTGCCAGCAGCTTAGGTCAGGATAGGCCCCAGCATTTT	CASSLGQDRPQHF
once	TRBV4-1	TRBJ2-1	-	TGCGCCAGCAGCCAGCAACGGGCGGGAGAGCAGTTCTTC	CASSQQRAGEQFF
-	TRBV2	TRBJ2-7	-	TGTGCCAGCAGTTCACAGGGAATACGCTACTACGAGCAGTACTTC	CASSSQGIRYYEQYF
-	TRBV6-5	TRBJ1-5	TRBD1	TGTGCCAGCAGCCTGGACAGGGGCCTAAATCAGCCCCAGCATTTT	CASSLDRGLNQPQHF
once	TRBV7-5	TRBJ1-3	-	TGTGTCAGAAGCTTATCTAAAGACCCGACGGGAAGCTCTGGAAACACCATATATTTT	CVRSLSKDPTGSSGNTIYF
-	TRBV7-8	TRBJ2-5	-	TGTGCCAGCAGCCTGAGCCCGGGGGACCCCACCCAAGAGACCCAGTACTTC	CASSLSPGDPTQETQYF
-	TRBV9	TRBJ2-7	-	TGTGCCAGCAGCGTCGACCAGGGCTACGAGCAGTACTTC	CASSVDQGYEQYF
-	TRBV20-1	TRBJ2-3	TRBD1	TGCAGTGCTATTGAGGGCAGGGGGAAGACAGATACGCAGTATTTT	CSAIEGRGKTDTQYF
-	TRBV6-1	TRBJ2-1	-	TGTGCCAGCAGTGAATCCGGGACACAATACAATGAGCAGTTCTTC	CASSESGTQYNEQFF
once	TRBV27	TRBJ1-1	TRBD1	TGTGCCAGCAGTTTTGACAGGGGGCGGGCTGAAGCTTTCTTT	CASSFDRGRAEAFF
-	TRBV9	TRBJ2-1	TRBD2	TGTGCCAGCAGCCCACTAGCGGGATTGGGGAATGAGCAGTTCTTC	CASSPLAGLGNEQFF
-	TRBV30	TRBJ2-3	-	TGTGCCTGGAGTCGGCCGGGAGAAGTTAGGACAGATACGCAGTATTTT	CAWSRPGEVRTDTQYF
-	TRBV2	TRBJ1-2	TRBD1	TGTGCCAGCAGCCTCACCGGGACAGGGTCCTATGGCTACACCTTC	CASSLTGTGSYGYTF
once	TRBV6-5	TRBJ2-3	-	TGTGCCAGCACCGGCGGGATCGAGACAGATACGCAGTATTTT	CASTGGIETDTQYF
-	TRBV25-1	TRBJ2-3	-	TGTGCCAGCAGTGAGCAGGTAACAGATACGCAGTATTTT	CASSEQVTDTQYF
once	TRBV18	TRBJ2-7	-	TGTGCCAGCTCACCCACCGGCAGGGGCTCCTACGAGCAGTACTTC	CASSPTGRGSYEQYF
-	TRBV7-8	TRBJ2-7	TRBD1	TGTGCCAGCAGAAACAGGGGGTCGGGCTACGAGCAGTACTTC	CASRNRGSGYEQYF